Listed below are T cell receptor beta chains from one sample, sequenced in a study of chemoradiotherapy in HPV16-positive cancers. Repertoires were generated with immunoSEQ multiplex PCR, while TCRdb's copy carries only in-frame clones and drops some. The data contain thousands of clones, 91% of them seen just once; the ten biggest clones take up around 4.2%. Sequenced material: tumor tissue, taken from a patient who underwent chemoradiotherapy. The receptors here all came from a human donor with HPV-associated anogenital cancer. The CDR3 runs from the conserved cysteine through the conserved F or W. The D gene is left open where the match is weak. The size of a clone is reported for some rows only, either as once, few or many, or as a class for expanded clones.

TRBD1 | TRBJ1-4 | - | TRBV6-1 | CASSRDRDEKLFF | TGTGCCAGCAGTCGGGACAGAGATGAAAAACTGTTTTTT
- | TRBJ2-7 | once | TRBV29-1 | CSVEQGSYEQYF | TGCAGCGTTGAACAGGGCTCCTACGAGCAGTACTTC
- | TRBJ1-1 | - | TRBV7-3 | CASSSSKTGYTEAFF | TGTGCCAGCAGCTCATCCAAGACAGGTTACACTGAAGCTTTCTTT
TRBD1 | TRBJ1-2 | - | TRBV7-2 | CASSFGTGFLGYTF | TGTGCCAGCAGTTTTGGGACAGGGTTTTTGGGCTACACCTTC
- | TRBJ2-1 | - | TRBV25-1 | CASSEPGGGGLNEQFF | TGTGCCAGCAGTGAACCCGGAGGGGGGGGCCTGAATGAGCAGTTCTTC
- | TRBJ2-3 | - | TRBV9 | CASSGGRGGRGTDTQYF | TGTGCCAGCAGCGGGGGAAGGGGGGGGCGAGGCACAGATACGCAGTATTTT
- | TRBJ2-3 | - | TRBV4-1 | CASSQAGLYFTDTQYF | TGCGCCAGCAGCCAAGCGGGACTTTATTTCACAGATACGCAGTATTTT
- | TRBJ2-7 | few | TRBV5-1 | CASSLAYEQYF | TGCGCCAGCAGCTTGGCCTACGAGCAGTACTTC
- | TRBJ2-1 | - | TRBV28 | CASSLITTYNEQFF | TGTGCCAGCAGTTTAATCACTACCTACAATGAGCAGTTCTTC
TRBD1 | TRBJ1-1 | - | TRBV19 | CASSPRFDRVGGTEAFF | TGTGCCAGTAGTCCCCGATTTGACAGGGTGGGAGGCACTGAAGCTTTCTTT
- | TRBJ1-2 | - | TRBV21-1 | CASSKALWRAGPTPRFDNYGYTF | TGTGCCAGCAGCAAAGCGCTTTGGCGTGCTGGGCCCACCCCCCGATTCGATAACTATGGCTACACCTTC
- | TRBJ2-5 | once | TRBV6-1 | CASSAQQETQYF | TGTGCCAGCAGTGCACAGCAAGAGACCCAGTACTTC
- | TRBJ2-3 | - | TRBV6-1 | CASNSKRVSTDTQYF | TGTGCCAGCAATTCAAAAAGGGTGTCCACAGATACGCAGTATTTT
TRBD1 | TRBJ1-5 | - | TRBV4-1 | CASNLDRGSTQPQHF | TGCGCCAGCAACCTGGACAGGGGCAGTACTCAGCCCCAGCATTTT
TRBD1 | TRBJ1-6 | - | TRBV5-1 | CASRQGGENNSPLHF | TGCGCCAGTCGACAGGGCGGAGAAAATAATTCACCCCTCCACTTT
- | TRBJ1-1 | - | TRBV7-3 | CASSSLGGAMRAEAFF | TGTGCCAGCAGCTCCCTCGGGGGGGCGATGAGGGCTGAAGCTTTCTTT
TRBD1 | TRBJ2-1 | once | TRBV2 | CASIRQGAGGEQFF | TGTGCCAGCATCAGACAGGGGGCAGGGGGCGAGCAGTTCTTC
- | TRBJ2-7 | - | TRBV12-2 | CADRRGEQYF | TGTGCAGACCGAAGGGGGGAGCAGTACTTC
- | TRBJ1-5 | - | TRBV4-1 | CASSQVPGGNQPQHF | TGCGCCAGCAGCCAAGTACCAGGGGGCAATCAGCCCCAGCATTTT
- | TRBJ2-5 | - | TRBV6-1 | CASSEWQATGETQYF | TGTGCCAGCAGTGAATGGCAGGCCACGGGGGAGACCCAGTACTTC
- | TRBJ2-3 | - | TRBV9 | CASSVAGRAGDTQYF | TGTGCCAGCAGCGTAGCGGGCAGGGCGGGAGATACGCAGTATTTT
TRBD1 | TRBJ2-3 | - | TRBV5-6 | CASSPPIGRDRGNTQYF | TGTGCCAGCAGCCCACCGATCGGCAGGGACAGGGGGAATACGCAGTATTTT
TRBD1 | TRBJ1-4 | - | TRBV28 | CASSFRQGRNEKLFF | TGTGCCAGCAGTTTCCGACAGGGGAGGAATGAAAAACTGTTTTTT
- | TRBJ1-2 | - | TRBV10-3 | CAISDRVGGYTF | TGTGCCATCAGTGACAGGGTGGGAGGCTACACCTTC
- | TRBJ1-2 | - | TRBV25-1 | CASSEPQRTDYTF | TGTGCCAGCAGTGAACCGCAGCGTACGGACTACACCTTC
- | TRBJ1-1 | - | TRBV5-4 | CASSRKGGLRVNTEAFF | TGTGCCAGCAGCCGAAAGGGGGGGCTCCGGGTGAACACTGAAGCTTTCTTT
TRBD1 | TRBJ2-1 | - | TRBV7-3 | CASSLRGQGTNEQFF | TGTGCCAGCAGCTTAAGGGGACAGGGGACGAATGAGCAGTTCTTC
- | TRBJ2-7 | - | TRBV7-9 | CASSPGITYEQYF | TGTGCCAGCAGCCCGGGGATCACTTACGAGCAGTACTTC
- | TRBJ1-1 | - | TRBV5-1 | CASSSREGTEAFF | TGCGCCAGCAGCTCCCGGGAGGGGACTGAAGCTTTCTTT
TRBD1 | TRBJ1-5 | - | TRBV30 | CAWSGQDNQPQHF | TGTGCCTGGAGCGGACAGGACAATCAGCCCCAGCATTTT
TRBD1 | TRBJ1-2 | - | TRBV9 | CASSPQTGGYGGYTF | TGTGCCAGCAGCCCTCAGACAGGGGGGTATGGAGGCTACACCTTC
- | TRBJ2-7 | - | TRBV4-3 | CASSQDRAGDPYEQYF | TGCGCCAGCAGCCAAGATAGGGCAGGGGATCCCTACGAGCAGTACTTC
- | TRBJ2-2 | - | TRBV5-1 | CASSQTGPDTGELFF | TGCGCCAGCAGCCAAACCGGACCGGACACCGGGGAGCTGTTTTTT
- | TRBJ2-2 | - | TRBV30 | CAWTERRGDRGELFF | TGTGCCTGGACCGAACGGCGGGGTGACCGCGGGGAGCTGTTTTTT
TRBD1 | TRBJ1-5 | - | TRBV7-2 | CASSLAGQSQPQHF | TGTGCCAGCAGCTTAGCGGGACAGAGCCAGCCCCAGCATTTT
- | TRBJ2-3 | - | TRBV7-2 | CASSQLTSTDTQYF | TGTGCCAGCAGCCAACTAACTAGCACAGATACGCAGTATTTT
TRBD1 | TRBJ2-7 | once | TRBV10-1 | CASSESNGVGTGAVGIYEQYF | TGCGCCAGCAGTGAGTCGAACGGGGTGGGGACAGGGGCCGTAGGGATCTACGAGCAGTACTTC
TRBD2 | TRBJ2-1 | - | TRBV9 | CASSVVSGGAPEQFF | TGTGCCAGCAGCGTAGTGAGCGGGGGGGCCCCTGAGCAGTTCTTC
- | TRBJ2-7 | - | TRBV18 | CASSKGQIYEQYF | TGTGCCAGCTCAAAGGGTCAAATATACGAGCAGTACTTC
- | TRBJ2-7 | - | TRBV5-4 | CASRTRGGSYEQYF | TGTGCCAGCAGAACGAGGGGGGGATCCTACGAGCAGTACTTC
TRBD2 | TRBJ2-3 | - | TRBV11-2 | CASSLRGGGAGTDTQYF | TGTGCCAGCAGCTTAAGGGGCGGGGGGGCTGGGACAGATACGCAGTATTTT
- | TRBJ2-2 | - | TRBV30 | CAWRQDTGELFF | TGTGCCTGGAGACAGGACACCGGGGAGCTGTTTTTT
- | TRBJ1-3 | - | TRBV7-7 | CASSPGGAPGNTIYF | TGTGCCAGCAGCCCCGGTGGAGCGCCTGGAAACACCATATATTTT
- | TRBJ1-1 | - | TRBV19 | CASSTTGNTEAFF | TGTGCCAGTAGTACCACAGGGAACACTGAAGCTTTCTTT
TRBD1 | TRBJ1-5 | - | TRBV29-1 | CSVRQGLNQPQHF | TGCAGCGTTCGACAGGGCCTCAATCAGCCCCAGCATTTT
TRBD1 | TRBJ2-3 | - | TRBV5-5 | CASSWGGQGSTDTQYF | TGTGCCAGCAGCTGGGGGGGACAGGGCAGCACAGATACGCAGTATTTT
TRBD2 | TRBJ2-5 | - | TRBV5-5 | CASSLGLAGQETQYF | TGTGCCAGCAGCTTGGGGCTAGCGGGGCAAGAGACCCAGTACTTC
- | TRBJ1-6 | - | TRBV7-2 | CASTNFDGSPLHF | TGTGCCAGCACCAACTTCGACGGTTCACCCCTCCACTTT
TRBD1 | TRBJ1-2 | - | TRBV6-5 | CASSYITQGINYGYTF | TGTGCCAGCAGTTACATAACACAGGGGATTAACTATGGCTACACCTTC